The clone carrying this T cell receptor (beta chain) was found once. Its antigen is not identified. The sample belongs to a study of blood T cells in healthy people across ages. Study findings and constraints: Roughly linear declines in TCR beta diversity per million T cells occurred with age.

The CDR3 has 15 amino acids. CDR1 is MDHEN and CDR2 is SYDVKM in the germline V gene. Trimming pared 7 bases from V and 1 base from J, leaving 11 bases between. Primers used in a second PCR of roughly 6 to 11 cycles were a sample-barcoded 5' primer and a J-beta primer mix. TCRdb reanalysed the 5' RACE reads using MiXCR and keeps one entry per CDR3 protein. The profile shows about 1.4 million distinct CDR3 sequences, 59% of them singletons. The V call is TRBV28, the J call TRBJ1-6; no clear D gene. This TCR was recovered from a man younger than 35 in good health. The specimen sequenced was blood. CDR3 coding DNA: TGTGCCAGCAAGGACGCCGGATCCTATAATTCACCCCTCCACTTT. This translates into CASKDAGSYNSPLHF.